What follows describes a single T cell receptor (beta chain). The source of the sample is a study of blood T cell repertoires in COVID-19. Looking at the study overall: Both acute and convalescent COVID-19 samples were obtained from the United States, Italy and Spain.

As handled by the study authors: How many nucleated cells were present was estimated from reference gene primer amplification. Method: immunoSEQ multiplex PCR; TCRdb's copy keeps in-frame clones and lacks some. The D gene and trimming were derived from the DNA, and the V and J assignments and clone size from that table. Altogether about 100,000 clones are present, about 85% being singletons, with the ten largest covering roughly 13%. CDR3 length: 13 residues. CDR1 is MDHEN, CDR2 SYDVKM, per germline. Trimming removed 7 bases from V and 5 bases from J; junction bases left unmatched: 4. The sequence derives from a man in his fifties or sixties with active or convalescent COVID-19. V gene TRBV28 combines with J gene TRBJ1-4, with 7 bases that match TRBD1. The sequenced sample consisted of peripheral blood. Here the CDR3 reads CASTSGGNEKLFF. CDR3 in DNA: TGTGCCAGCACCTCAGGGGGAAATGAAAAACTGTTTTTT.